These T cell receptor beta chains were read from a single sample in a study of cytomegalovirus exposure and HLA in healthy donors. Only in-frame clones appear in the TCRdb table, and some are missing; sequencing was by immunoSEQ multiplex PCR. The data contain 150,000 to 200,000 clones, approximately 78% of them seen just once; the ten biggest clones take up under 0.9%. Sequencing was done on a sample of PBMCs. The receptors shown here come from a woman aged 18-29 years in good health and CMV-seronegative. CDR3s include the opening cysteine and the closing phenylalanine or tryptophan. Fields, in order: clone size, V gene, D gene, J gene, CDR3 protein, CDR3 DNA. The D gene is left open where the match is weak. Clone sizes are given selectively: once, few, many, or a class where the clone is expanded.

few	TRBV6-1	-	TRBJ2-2	CASRTGGGTGELFF	TGTGCCAGCAGGACGGGCGGAGGAACCGGGGAGCTGTTTTTT
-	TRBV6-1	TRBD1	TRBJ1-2	CASSAQQGPFGGYTF	TGTGCCAGCAGTGCCCAACAGGGGCCATTCGGTGGCTACACCTTC
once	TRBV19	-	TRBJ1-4	CASSIYSATNEKLFF	TGTGCCAGTAGTATCTATAGTGCAACTAATGAAAAACTGTTTTTT
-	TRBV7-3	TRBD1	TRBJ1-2	CASSPGTGGAYGYTF	TGTGCCAGCAGTCCCGGGACAGGGGGCGCCTATGGCTACACCTTC
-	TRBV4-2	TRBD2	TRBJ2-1	CASSRSGGGYNEQFF	TGTGCCAGCAGCCGTAGCGGGGGGGGTTACAATGAGCAGTTCTTC
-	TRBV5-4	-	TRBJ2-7	CASSLASTGSSYEQYF	TGTGCCAGCAGCTTGGCGTCCACAGGCAGCTCCTACGAGCAGTACTTC
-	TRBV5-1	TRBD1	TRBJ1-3	CASSFGQGRASGNTIYF	TGCGCCAGCAGCTTTGGACAGGGCAGGGCCTCTGGAAACACCATATATTTT
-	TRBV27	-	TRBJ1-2	CASSYEGRAGGYTF	TGTGCCAGCAGTTATGAAGGGAGGGCGGGCGGCTACACCTTC
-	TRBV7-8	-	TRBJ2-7	CASSPPVSYEQYF	TGTGCCAGCAGCCCGCCAGTTTCCTACGAGCAGTACTTC
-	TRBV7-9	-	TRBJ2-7	CASSLGREDEQYF	TGTGCCAGCAGCTTAGGTAGGGAGGACGAGCAGTACTTC
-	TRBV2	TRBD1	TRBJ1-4	CASTPGDRIIGTNEKLFF	TGTGCCAGCACCCCGGGGGACAGGATTATAGGGACTAATGAAAAACTGTTTTTT
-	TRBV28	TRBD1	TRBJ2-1	CASSSPADRVAYNEQFF	TGTGCCAGCAGTTCACCAGCGGACAGGGTGGCCTACAATGAGCAGTTCTTC
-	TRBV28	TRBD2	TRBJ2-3	CASRLAGVTDTQYF	TGTGCCAGCAGGCTAGCGGGAGTCACAGATACGCAGTATTTT
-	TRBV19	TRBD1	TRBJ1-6	CASGTFGQVDSPLHF	TGTGCCAGTGGTACCTTCGGACAGGTGGATTCACCCCTCCACTTT
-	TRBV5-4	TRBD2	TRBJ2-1	CASSPGLAGGFNEQFF	TGTGCCAGCAGCCCGGGACTAGCGGGGGGATTTAATGAGCAGTTCTTC
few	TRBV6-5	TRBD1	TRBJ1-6	CASSDPGGTLLLHF	TGTGCCAGCAGCGACCCAGGGGGCACCCTTCTCCTCCACTTT
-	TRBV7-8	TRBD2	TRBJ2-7	CASSLVQREGREQYF	TGTGCCAGCAGCTTAGTCCAGCGGGAGGGCCGCGAGCAGTACTTC
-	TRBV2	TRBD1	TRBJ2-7	CASSQQGLLYEQYF	TGTGCCAGCAGTCAACAGGGGTTGCTCTACGAGCAGTACTTC
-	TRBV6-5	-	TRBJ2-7	CASSWTGTAPYEQYF	TGTGCCAGCAGTTGGACTGGGACTGCCCCCTACGAGCAGTACTTC
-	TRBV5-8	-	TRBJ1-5	CASSSAGARLDQPQHF	TGTGCCAGCAGCTCGGCGGGGGCGAGGCTGGATCAGCCCCAGCATTTT
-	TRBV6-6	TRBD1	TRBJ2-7	CASRPTGGYEQYF	TGTGCCAGCAGACCTACAGGGGGCTACGAGCAGTACTTC
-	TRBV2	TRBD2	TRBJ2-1	CASSGTSGDNEQFF	TGTGCCAGCAGCGGGACTAGCGGGGACAATGAGCAGTTCTTC
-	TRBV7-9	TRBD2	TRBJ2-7	CASSLRGREGSYEQYF	TGTGCCAGCAGCTTAAGGGGGCGGGAGGGCTCCTACGAGCAGTACTTC
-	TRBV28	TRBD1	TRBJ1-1	CASTSTGAVNTEAFF	TGTGCCAGCACCTCTACAGGGGCGGTGAACACTGAAGCTTTCTTT
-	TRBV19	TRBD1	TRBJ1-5	CASNRALQGGNQPQHF	TGTGCCAGTAATCGCGCCCTGCAGGGGGGCAATCAGCCCCAGCATTTT
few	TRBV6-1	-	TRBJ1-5	CASDGGDSNQPQHF	TGTGCCAGCGACGGGGGGGATAGCAATCAGCCCCAGCATTTT
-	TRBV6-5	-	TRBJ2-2	CASRGGVNTGELFF	TGTGCCAGCCGAGGGGGGGTGAACACCGGGGAGCTGTTTTTT
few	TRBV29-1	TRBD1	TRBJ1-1	CSVVQGDNTEAFF	TGCAGCGTTGTCCAGGGGGACAACACTGAAGCTTTCTTT
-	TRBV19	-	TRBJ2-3	CASSSPGGTDTQYF	TGTGCCAGTAGTTCTCCGGGAGGCACAGATACGCAGTATTTT
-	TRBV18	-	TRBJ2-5	CASSPPWAQETQYF	TGTGCCAGCTCACCACCCTGGGCTCAAGAGACCCAGTACTTC
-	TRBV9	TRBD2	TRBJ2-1	CASSVASGVGGNEQFF	TGTGCCAGCAGCGTCGCTAGCGGGGTGGGGGGCAATGAGCAGTTCTTC
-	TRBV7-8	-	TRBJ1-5	CASSLADSGRGQPQHF	TGTGCCAGCAGCTTAGCGGACTCAGGGAGGGGTCAGCCCCAGCATTTT
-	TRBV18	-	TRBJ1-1	CASSPRDTEAFF	TGTGCCAGCTCACCTCGGGACACTGAAGCTTTCTTT
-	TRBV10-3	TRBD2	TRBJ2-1	CAITGEAGGLNEQFF	TGTGCCATCACCGGAGAGGCGGGGGGGCTCAATGAGCAGTTCTTC
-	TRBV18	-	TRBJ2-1	CASSPLEGGVLQFF	TGTGCCAGCTCACCCCTAGAGGGGGGGGTCTTGCAGTTCTTC
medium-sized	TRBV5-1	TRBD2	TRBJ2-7	CASSLEAGGEQYF	TGCGCCAGCAGCTTGGAAGCGGGGGGCGAGCAGTACTTC
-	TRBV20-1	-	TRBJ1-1	CSASRVPAAFF	TGCAGTGCTAGCCGGGTGCCCGCGGCGTTTTTT
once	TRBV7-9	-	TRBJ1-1	CSMGGGVEAFF	TGTTCCATGGGAGGGGGAGTTGAAGCTTTCTTT
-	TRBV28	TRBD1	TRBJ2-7	CASSPGDRVSYEQYF	TGTGCCAGCAGTCCCGGGGACAGGGTTTCCTACGAGCAGTACTTC
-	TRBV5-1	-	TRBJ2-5	CASSMGITQETQYF	TGCGCCAGCAGCATGGGAATAACACAAGAGACCCAGTACTTC
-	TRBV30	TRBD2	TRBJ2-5	CAWSGGTSGGETQYF	TGTGCCTGGAGTGGGGGGACTAGCGGGGGGGAGACCCAGTACTTC
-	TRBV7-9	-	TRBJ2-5	CASSLGQAPDQETQYF	TGTGCCAGCAGCTTAGGCCAGGCCCCGGATCAAGAGACCCAGTACTTC
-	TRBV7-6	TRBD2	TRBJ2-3	CASSPSGRVDTQYF	TGTGCCAGCAGCCCTAGCGGGAGAGTAGATACGCAGTATTTT
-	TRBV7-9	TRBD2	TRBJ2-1	CASSPPVAGAINEQFF	TGTGCCAGCAGCCCGCCGGTAGCGGGGGCGATCAATGAGCAGTTCTTC
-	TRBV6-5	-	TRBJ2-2	CASSYFRPGRTGELFF	TGTGCCAGCAGTTACTTCCGACCAGGTCGCACCGGGGAGCTGTTTTTT
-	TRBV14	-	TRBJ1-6	CASSQQVSSPLHF	TGTGCCAGCAGCCAACAGGTGTCATCACCCCTCCACTTT
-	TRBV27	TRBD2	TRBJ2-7	CASSPPGTSGRNAYF	TGTGCCAGCAGTCCCCCCGGGACTAGCGGGAGGAATGCGTACTTC